This T cell receptor beta chain is drawn from a study of T cells in pancreatic ductal adenocarcinoma. No neoadjuvant therapy was given to the selected pancreatic ductal adenocarcinoma patients before their surgery. Profiled with immunoSEQ multiplex PCR; TCRdb holds only in-frame clones, not every one. The table includes under 5,500 clones, more than 65% detected once. For this clone: Its antigen is unidentified.

Broader study findings: Blood clonality (about 0.069) did not differ significantly from tumor (around 0.1).

The CDR3 loop spans 21 amino acids. Germline values: CDR1 SGHRS, CDR2 YFSETQ. V gave up 3 bases and J gave up 0 bases; unmatched junction bases: 18. The gene calls are TRBV5-1 and TRBJ2-2; 9 nucleotides agree with TRBD2. The clonotype comes from a human donor with pancreatic ductal adenocarcinoma. The donor label of this sample is uncertain. Input material: pancreatic tumor tissue. The CDR3 sequence: CASSSVLTSGIHNSNTGELFF. The CDR3 nucleotides are TGCGCCAGCAGCTCGGTTCTGACTAGCGGAATCCATAACTCGAACACCGGGGAGCTGTTTTTT.